What follows are 13 T cell receptor beta chains derived from one specimen sequenced in a study of T cells in Graves' hyperthyroidism and ophthalmopathy. Amplified regions were TCR beta CDR3 sequences from RNA transcripts. HTBI primers drove first-round RT-PCR of the TCR CDR3. TCRdb used MiXCR to reprocess the multiplex PCR reads, holding one entry per CDR3 protein. The sample includes approximately 400,000 distinct CDR3 sequences, around 13% of them seen just once. Sequencing was performed on blood. These receptors were collected from a woman aged 60-70 years with Graves' hyperthyroidism.

This clonotype was detected many times. V usage is TRBV24-1 and J usage is TRBJ2-3; perhaps TRBD1 as D (5 bases). Germline-derived CDR1 and CDR2 are KGHDR and SFDVKD. The CDR3 has 15 amino acids. Trimming stripped 7 bases from V and 0 bases from J, with 13 bases between. The CDR3 loop reads CATRGDSFSTDTQYF. DNA for the CDR3: TGTGCCACCAGAGGAGACAGTTTCAGCACAGATACGCAGTATTTT.

This clonotype was counted only a few times. The chain couples TRBV15 to TRBJ1-2; 9 bases are shared with TRBD1. Germline V lookup: CDR1 LNHNV, CDR2 YYDKDF (reference sequence). The CDR3 consists of 15 residues. V trimming: 5 bases; J trimming: 6 bases; junction bases outside the gene matches: 10. The DNA for the CDR3 is TGTGCCACCAGCGAGAACAGGGGGCAATCCCATGGCTACACCTTC. This sequence encodes CATSENRGQSHGYTF.

V usage is TRBV5-4 and J usage is TRBJ2-7; 7 bases are shared with TRBD1. Unmatched junction bases numbered 8, after V lost 4 bases and J lost 1 base. The germline V gene encodes CDR1 SGHNT and CDR2 YYREEE (reference sequence). The CDR3 has 15 amino acids. As DNA, the CDR3 is TGTGCCAGCAGCCTCGGGACAGAAGCTTCCTACGAGCAGTACTTC. This codes for CASSLGTEASYEQYF.

This clonotype has ten or more counts. This chain connects TRBV2 to TRBJ2-7; 9 bases are a match to TRBD1. The ends lost 6 bases at V and 5 bases at J; junction bases unmatched: 2. The CDR3 totals 12 residues. Germline CDR1 is SNHLY and CDR2 is FYNNEI. CDR3 protein: CASSRQGDEQYF. CDR3 nucleotide sequence: TGTGCCAGCAGCAGACAGGGGGACGAGCAGTACTTC.

This clonotype came up many times. This sequence joins TRBV25-1 and TRBJ2-7, with 9 positions matching TRBD2. Germline CDR1 and CDR2: MGHDK and SYGVNS. CDR3 length: 17 residues. Trimming took 8 bases from V and 5 from J; bases not matched to a gene: 19. CDR3 in DNA: TGTGCCAGCCCACCGGTGGGCGGGAGGGCCGATTACGACGAGCAGTACTTC. The encoded protein is CASPPVGGRADYDEQYF.

This clonotype has a count of ten or more. This sequence joins TRBV28 and TRBJ2-5; 9 nucleotides line up with TRBD1. The germline V gene has CDR1 MDHEN and CDR2 SYDVKM. V lost 6 bases, J lost 5 bases, and 10 bases stayed unmatched. This CDR3 is 15 amino acids long. CDR3 sequence: CASRLEQGAGETQYF. CDR3 in DNA: TGTGCCAGCAGACTGGAACAGGGGGCCGGTGAGACCCAGTACTTC.

This clonotype was seen a few times. The chain combines TRBV4-2 with TRBJ1-5; D uncertain. The germline V gene has CDR1 LGHNA and CDR2 YNFKEQ. V lost 2 bases and J lost 5, with 4 bases in between. The CDR3 contains 12 residues. The CDR3 DNA sequence: TGTGCCAGCAGCCAACCGGATCAGCCCCAGCATTTT. Its protein product is CASSQPDQPQHF.

This clonotype occurred a few times. The chain links TRBV27 to TRBJ2-7; the D call may be TRBD1 or TRBD2 (6 bases each). The CDR3 runs 14 residues. Germline assignment: CDR1 MNHEY and CDR2 SMNVEV (reference sequence). Trimming stripped 8 bases from V and 7 bases from J, with 21 bases between. The CDR3 protein is CASSGGGKRYEQYF. DNA of the CDR3: TGTGCCAGCTCCGGGGGCGGGAAAAGATATGAGCAGTACTTC.

Points on this clonotype: A read error is possible here, since a much larger clone lies one base away. The chain employs TRBV5-1 and TRBJ1-1; D not resolved. Trimming stripped 10 bases from V and 3 bases from J, with 22 bases between. The CDR3 has 15 residues. Germline CDR1 and CDR2: SGHRS and YFSETQ. DNA for the CDR3: TGCGCCGGCTCCCCCGAGGGCGTCCCGGACACTGAAGCTTTCTTT. Protein sequence: CAGSPEGVPDTEAFF.

This clonotype was seen many times. The genes are TRBV11-3 and TRBJ1-1; perhaps TRBD1 as D (6 bases). This CDR3 spans 14 amino acids. CDR1 and CDR2 from the germline V gene are SGHNT and YENEEA. V lost 4 bases and J lost 6, with 15 bases in between. DNA for the CDR3: TGTGCCAGCAGCTCGCAAGCAGGACAGTCTGAAGCTTTCTTT. Amino acids: CASSSQAGQSEAFF.

The chain carries TRBV6-1 and TRBJ2-1; D unresolved. Germline CDR1 and CDR2: MNHNS and SASEGT. This CDR3 spans 13 amino acids. Trimming shortened V by 6 bases and J by 7 bases, and 13 bases separated the two germline ends. The CDR3 DNA is TGTGCCAGCAGGGCAGCAGTTGGGAATGAGCAGTTCTTC. Translated: CASRAAVGNEQFF.

The V gene is TRBV2, the J gene TRBJ2-5; weak D call: TRBD2 (5 bases). Trimming shortened V by 5 bases and J by 5 bases, and 12 bases separated the two germline ends. Germline assignment: CDR1 SNHLY and CDR2 FYNNEI. The length of the CDR3 is 13 residues. The CDR3 DNA reads TGTGCCAGCAGTCCCCTAGCCGCGGAGACCCAGTACTTC. Protein: CASSPLAAETQYF.

The sample holds a few counts of this clonotype. The rearrangement uses TRBV9 and TRBJ2-1; D perhaps matches TRBD2 (6 bases). This CDR3 spans 15 amino acids. Trimming removed 3 bases at V and 4 bases at J, with 14 bases between. Germline CDR1 and CDR2: SGDLS and YYNGEE. For the CDR3, the DNA is TGTGCCAGCAGCGGGGGAAATAGCGGATACAATGAGCAGTTCTTC. Residues: CASSGGNSGYNEQFF.